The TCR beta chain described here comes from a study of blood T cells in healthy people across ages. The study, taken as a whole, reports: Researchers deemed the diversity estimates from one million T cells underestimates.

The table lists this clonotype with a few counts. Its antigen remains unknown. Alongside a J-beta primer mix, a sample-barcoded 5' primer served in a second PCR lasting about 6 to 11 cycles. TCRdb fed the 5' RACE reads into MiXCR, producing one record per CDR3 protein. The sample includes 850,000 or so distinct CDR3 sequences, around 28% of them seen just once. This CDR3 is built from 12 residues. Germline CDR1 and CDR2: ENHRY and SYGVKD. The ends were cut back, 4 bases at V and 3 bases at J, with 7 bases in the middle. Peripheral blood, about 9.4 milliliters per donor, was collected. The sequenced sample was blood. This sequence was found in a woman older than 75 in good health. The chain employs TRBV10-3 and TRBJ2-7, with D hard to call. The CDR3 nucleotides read TGTGCCATCAGTGGGGCAGTCTACGAGCAGTACTTC. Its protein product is CAISGAVYEQYF.